This TCR beta chain was documented in a study of cytomegalovirus exposure and HLA in healthy donors. Study information: Earlier sequencing of about 179 million T cells yielded around 100 million unique TCR beta sequences. A preliminary data release comprised 91 million or so unique TCRs obtained from HLA-typed donors.

Study-wide results and limits: Sequencing likely generated an artifact that appeared as a cluster of highly shared sequence variants. Further analysis, carried out later, found HLA-associated TCR beta chains more clonally expanded than equally common other chains.

Germline V CDR1 and CDR2: LNHNV, YYDKDF (reference sequence). The V segment lost 3 bases and the J segment 3 bases; nucleotides outside the gene matches: 10. The CDR3 runs 18 residues. Concerning this clone itself: The target antigen is unknown.

Primers: 60 Vbeta forward and 13 Jbeta reverse. Here immunoSEQ multiplex PCR was the method, and the copy in TCRdb shows in-frame clones only, minus some. This table holds about 200,000 clones, around 83% found once. The chain couples TRBV15 to TRBJ2-1; TRBD2 aligns across 11 bases. The sequence came from a man between 35 and 55 years old in good health and CMV-seropositive. Material: PBMCs. The CDR3 nucleotides are TGTGCCACCAGCAGGGGGGAGGGGACTAGCGGATTCTACAATGAGCAGTTCTTC. Protein product: CATSRGEGTSGFYNEQFF. The full variable domain, rest sourced from reference TRBV15 and TRBJ2-1, is DAMVIQNPRYQVTQFGKPVTLSCSQTLNHNVMYWYQQKSSQAPKLLFHYYDKDFNNEADTPDNFQSRRPNTSFCFLDIRSPGLGDTAMYLCATSRGEGTSGFYNEQFFGPGTRLTVL.